Given below is one T cell receptor (beta chain) in context. Which antigen it targets is not known. Per-nucleotide qualities are absent, and no much larger clonotype sits a single base away. Ophthalmopathy patients had moderately to severely active disease, Clinical Activity Score of at least 3, NOSPECS grade of at least 4, and disease duration under 3 months. Patients with other autoimmune diseases, uncontrolled infections, pregnancy or lactation were excluded. Diagnosis was based on clinical symptoms, serum thyroxine, TRAb, thyroid ultrasound and orbital computed tomography. Ficoll-Paque density gradient centrifugation was used to isolate PBMCs from about 10 ml of fresh peripheral blood. Total RNA was extracted with Trizol reagent and quality-checked on an Agilent 2100 Bioanalyzer. The data were obtained in a study of Graves' ophthalmopathy and Graves' hyperthyroidism listed by TCRdb under 2018. Regarding the complete study: Peripheral blood samples were taken at the time of initial diagnosis, before any treatment was given. After sampling, hyperthyroidism patients received methimazole starting at 30 mg daily, and ophthalmopathy patients received high-dose intravenous methylprednisolone. TCR beta repertoire signatures were used to distinguish Graves' ophthalmopathy from Graves' hyperthyroidism and to predict progression to ophthalmopathy. The approximately 98 discovery patients were randomly divided into training and test sets at a 7:3 ratio. In total, around 140 blood samples were TCR-sequenced: fewer than 50 ophthalmopathy, over 70 hyperthyroidism and approximately 17 hyperthyroidism-to-ophthalmopathy patients. To explore V-J signatures that distinguish ophthalmopathy from hyperthyroidism, a discovery set of 95 to 100 patients was enrolled, made up of some 41 with ophthalmopathy and 55 to 65 with stable hyperthyroidism. An independent validation cohort was composed of 18 to 20 hyperthyroidism patients and around 16 patients who later progressed from hyperthyroidism to ophthalmopathy. T-cell repertoires of thyroid tissue and blood were compared in about six hyperthyroidism patients.

TCR beta CDR3 regions were amplified from RNA transcripts for repertoire sequencing. The first round of RT-PCR was done with HTBI primers and the Qiagen OneStep RT-PCR kit, and was followed by a second round of multiplex PCR, then size selection and purification. Libraries were sequenced on an Illumina HiSeq2000 using paired-end 100 bp reads. On the study's bioinformatics: Reads were processed with SOAPnuke, discarding reads with adapters, uncalled bases, mean Phred below 15, or no exact constant-primer or identifier match. COPE v1.2.5 was used to merge the high-quality paired reads. Each unique nucleotide sequence was treated as a clonotype, and MiTCR v1.1 was used to align the clonotypes to the IMGT TRB V, D and J references. Analysis was restricted to V-J combinations with a frequency above 0.0001, which covered roughly 99% of repertoires. For each V-J combination, a TCR clonal expansion and chaos score was defined as the ratio of F50 clonal expansion to chaos observed in the TCRdist matrix. Welch's t-statistics and random forest were used to reduce features to about 13 V-J combinations, which were fed into a naive Bayes classifier. The similarity between thyroid and blood repertoires was quantified using the Morisita-Horn index. TCRdb handled the public reads itself, with Q25 trimming in fastp and clone calling in MiXCR, and kept productive beta chains. Duplicate CDR3 protein sequences are folded into a single record with the most common DNA and genes. The V and J calls were not made by the authors but by TCRdb's processing. The sample table lists about 480,000 distinct CDR3 sequences, 14% of them with a count of one. The ten most abundant clones make up 9.8% of the sample.

Paper-wide results and their limitations: In validation, the model predicted ophthalmopathy progression with less than 71% sensitivity and approximately 72% specificity; roughly 11 predicted patients were CT-confirmed with GO in a median of around 6 months. Most expanded thyroid clonotypes with frequency above 0.001 were also detected in blood, suggesting blood repertoires may reflect the thyroid immune response. In cross-validation, the 13-signature model distinguished ophthalmopathy from stable hyperthyroidism with 87.88% sensitivity and 81.08% specificity, while in the test set the corresponding values were about 80% and 75%. Sample size was not predetermined statistically, and investigators were not blinded to group allocation.

Sequenced: blood. This clonotype was sampled from a woman aged 30 to 39 with Graves' ophthalmopathy. Donor details come from another sample of the same person, matched by shared clones.

The bases are TGTGCCAGCAGTGAACCCTGGGGCACGTCTGAAGCTTTCTTT. It encodes CASSEPWGTSEAFF. This sequence uses TRBV6-1 and TRBJ1-1, with a tentative D gene TRBD1 over 5 matching bases. V is shortened by 2 bases, J by 6 bases, and the region joining them spans 13 bases. The CDR3 goes from the cysteine to the phenylalanine over 14 residues. The kept DNA is CDR3 alone, 42 bases in frame from the first base. CDR1 and CDR2, looked up from the germline V gene, are MNHNS and SASEGT.